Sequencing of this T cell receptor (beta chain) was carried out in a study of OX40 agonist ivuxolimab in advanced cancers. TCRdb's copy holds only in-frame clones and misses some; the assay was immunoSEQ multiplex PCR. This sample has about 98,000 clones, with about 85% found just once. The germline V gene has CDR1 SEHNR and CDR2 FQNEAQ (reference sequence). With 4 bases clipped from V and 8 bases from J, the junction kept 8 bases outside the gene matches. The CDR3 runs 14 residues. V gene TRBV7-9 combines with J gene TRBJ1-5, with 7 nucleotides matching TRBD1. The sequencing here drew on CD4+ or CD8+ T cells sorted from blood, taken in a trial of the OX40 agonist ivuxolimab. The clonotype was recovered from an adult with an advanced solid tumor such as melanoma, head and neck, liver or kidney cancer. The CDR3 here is CASSWGQTGEPQHF. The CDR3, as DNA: TGTGCCAGCAGCTGGGGGCAAACAGGGGAGCCCCAGCATTTT.